The next 5 T cell receptor beta chains were all read from a single sample in a study of technical replicates of blood from four donors. Assay: immunoSEQ multiplex PCR; the TCRdb copy retains only in-frame clones and omits some. The table lists about 93,000 clones, 95% of them singletons. Sequenced: T cells isolated from PBMCs. These receptors were obtained from a human donor in good health.

This chain joins TRBV2 and TRBJ2-7; TRBD1 agrees at 9 bases. Germline V gene lookup returns CDR1 SNHLY and CDR2 FYNNEI. V gave up 7 bases and J gave up 3 bases; unmatched junction bases: 7. The CDR3 is 14 amino acids. The chain's CDR3 is CASNTGTGFYEQYF. The CDR3 region has the DNA TGTGCCAGCAATACCGGGACAGGGTTCTACGAGCAGTACTTC.

The J gene is TRBJ2-7, the V gene TRBV4-1; 10 bases align to TRBD1. Per the germline V gene, CDR1 is MGHRA and CDR2 is YSYEKL. The CDR3 loop spans 15 amino acids. The V segment lost 5 bases and the J segment 3 bases; nucleotides outside the gene matches: 7. The CDR3 DNA sequence: TGCGCCAGCAGCTTACAACGGGACAGGGGCTACGAGCAGTACTTC. Its translation: CASSLQRDRGYEQYF.

The chain couples TRBV5-1 to TRBJ2-3; TRBD2 aligns across 15 bases. The junction had 12 bases not matched to a gene; V was cut back by 4 bases and J by 0 bases. Looked up from germline, CDR1 is SGHRS and CDR2 is YFSETQ. This CDR3 is 20 amino acids long. Here the CDR3 reads CASSPYGLAGGFASTDTQYF. DNA for the CDR3: TGCGCCAGCAGCCCCTACGGACTAGCGGGAGGGTTTGCTAGCACAGATACGCAGTATTTT.

This rearrangement joins TRBV9 to TRBJ2-1; 7 nucleotides align to TRBD1. The CDR3 sequence is 16 residues long. Germline V gene data show CDR1 as SGDLS and CDR2 as YYNGEE. J was trimmed by 2 bases and V by 5 bases; bases with no gene match: 10. The chain's CDR3 is CASRRGDRVAYNEQFF. DNA of the CDR3: TGTGCCAGCAGGAGGGGAGACAGGGTCGCCTACAATGAGCAGTTCTTC.

The chain links TRBV14 to TRBJ2-1; D gene unclear. The CDR3 covers 14 residues. V lost 2 bases, J lost 6 bases, and 11 bases lay in between. CDR1 is SGHDN and CDR2 is FVKESK in the germline V gene. The CDR3, as DNA: TGTGCCAGCAGCCAATACATTAGCCTCAATGAGCAGTTCTTC. Its translation: CASSQYISLNEQFF.